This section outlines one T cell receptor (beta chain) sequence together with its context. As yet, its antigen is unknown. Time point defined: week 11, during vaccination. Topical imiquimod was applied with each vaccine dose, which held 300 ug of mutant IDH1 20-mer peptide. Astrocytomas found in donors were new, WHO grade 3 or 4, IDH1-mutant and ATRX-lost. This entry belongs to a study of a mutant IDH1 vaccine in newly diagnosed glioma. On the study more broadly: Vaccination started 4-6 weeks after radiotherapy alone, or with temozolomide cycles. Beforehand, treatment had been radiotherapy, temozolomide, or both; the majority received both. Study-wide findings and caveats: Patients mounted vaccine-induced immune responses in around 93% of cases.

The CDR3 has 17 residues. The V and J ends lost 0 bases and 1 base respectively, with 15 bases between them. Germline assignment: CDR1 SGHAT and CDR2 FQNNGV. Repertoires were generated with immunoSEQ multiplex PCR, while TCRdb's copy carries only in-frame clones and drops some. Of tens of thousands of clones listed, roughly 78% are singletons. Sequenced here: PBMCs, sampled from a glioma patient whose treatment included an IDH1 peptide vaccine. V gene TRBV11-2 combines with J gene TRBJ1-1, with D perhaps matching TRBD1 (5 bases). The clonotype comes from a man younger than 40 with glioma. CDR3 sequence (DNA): TGTGCCAGCAGCTTAGATCCCCAAGGGACGGGGAACACTGAAGCTTTCTTT. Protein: CASSLDPQGTGNTEAFF.